This T cell receptor beta chain was identified during a study of blood T cell repertoires in COVID-19. About the research overall: PBMCs, B-cell-depleted T cells, or T cells provided the cDNA or gDNA that made up the material.

Germline V lookup: CDR1 KGHSH, CDR2 LQKENI. This CDR3 contains 12 residues. Trimming pared 3 bases from V and 4 bases from J, leaving 4 bases between. Measured with immunoSEQ multiplex PCR; TCRdb has only the in-frame clones, and not every one. The table records about 520,000 clones, roughly 85% of them present only once. V and J are TRBV18 and TRBJ1-5; no clear D gene. The sequenced sample was peripheral blood. The sequence was obtained from a human donor in a cohort sampled during active COVID-19. The CDR3 region is CASSPPNQPQHF. The CDR3 DNA is TGTGCCAGCTCACCTCCAAATCAGCCCCAGCATTTT.